The clone carrying this TCR beta chain was seen ten or more times. TCRdb re-called the RT-PCR reads with MiXCR, one entry per CDR3 protein. Of approximately 60,000 distinct CDR3 sequences in the sample, about an eighth were seen once. The data derive from a study of patients and donors after allogeneic stem cell transplantation. Trimming stripped 6 bases from V and 4 bases from J, with 15 bases between. There are 13 residues in the CDR3. CDR1 is DFQATT, CDR2 SNEGSKA, per germline (reference sequence). What was sequenced was blood, either unsorted or a sorted T cell fraction (not recorded which). This clonotype originated in a human donor who was either an allogeneic HSCT recipient or a stem cell or donor lymphocyte infusion donor (not recorded which). It is not recorded whose cells these are; they may come from a transplant donor. This sequence joins TRBV20-1 and TRBJ1-1, with a weak D call TRBD1 (5 bases). The CDR3 nucleotides read TGCAGTGCCCCGGGGGGGGGATTCACTGAAGCTTTCTTT. Its protein product is CSAPGGGFTEAFF.